This paragraph reports one T cell receptor (beta chain). Amplified regions were TCR beta CDR3 sequences from RNA transcripts. TCR CDR3 underwent first-round RT-PCR with the HTBI primer set. MiXCR, applied by TCRdb to the multiplex PCR reads, yields one record per CDR3 protein. The data contain around 490,000 distinct CDR3 sequences, 15% to 20% of them singletons. This sample is part of a study of T cells in Graves' hyperthyroidism and ophthalmopathy. Germline lookup yields CDR1 MNHEY and CDR2 SVGEGT. Deletions cut 0 bases from V and 11 bases from J, with 4 bases between. This CDR3 has 11 residues. This clonotype was sampled from a man aged 35 to 55 with Graves' ophthalmopathy. This sequence joins TRBV6-2 or TRBV6-3 and TRBJ2-2, with D unresolved. The specimen sequenced was blood. CDR3 DNA sequence: TGTGCCAGCAGTTACTCGGCAGAGCTGTTTTTT. Residues: CASSYSAELFF.